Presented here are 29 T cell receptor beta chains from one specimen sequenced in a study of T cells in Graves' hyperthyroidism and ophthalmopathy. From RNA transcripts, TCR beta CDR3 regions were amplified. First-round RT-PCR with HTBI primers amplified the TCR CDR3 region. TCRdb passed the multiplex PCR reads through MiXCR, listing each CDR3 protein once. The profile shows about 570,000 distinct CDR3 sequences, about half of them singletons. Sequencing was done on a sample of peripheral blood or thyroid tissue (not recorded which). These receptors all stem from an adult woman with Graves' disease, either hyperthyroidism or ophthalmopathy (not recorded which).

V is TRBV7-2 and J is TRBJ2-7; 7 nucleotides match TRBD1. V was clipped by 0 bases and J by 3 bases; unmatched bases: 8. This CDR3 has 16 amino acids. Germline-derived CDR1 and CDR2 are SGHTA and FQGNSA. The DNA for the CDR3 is TGTGCCAGCAGCTTAGCGACAGGGCAGGGGCTCTACGAGCAGTACTTC. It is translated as CASSLATGQGLYEQYF.

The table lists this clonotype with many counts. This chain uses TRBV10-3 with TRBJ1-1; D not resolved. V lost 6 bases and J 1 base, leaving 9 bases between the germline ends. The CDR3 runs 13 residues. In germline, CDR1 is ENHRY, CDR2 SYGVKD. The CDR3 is CAIRMRGNTEAFF. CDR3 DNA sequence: TGTGCCATCAGGATGCGGGGGAACACTGAAGCTTTCTTT.

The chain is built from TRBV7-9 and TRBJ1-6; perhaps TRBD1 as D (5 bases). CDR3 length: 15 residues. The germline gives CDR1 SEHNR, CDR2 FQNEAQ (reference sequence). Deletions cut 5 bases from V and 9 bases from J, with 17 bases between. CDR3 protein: CASSVRDGTFSPLHF. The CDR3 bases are TGTGCCAGCAGCGTCAGGGACGGTACGTTTTCACCCCTCCACTTT.

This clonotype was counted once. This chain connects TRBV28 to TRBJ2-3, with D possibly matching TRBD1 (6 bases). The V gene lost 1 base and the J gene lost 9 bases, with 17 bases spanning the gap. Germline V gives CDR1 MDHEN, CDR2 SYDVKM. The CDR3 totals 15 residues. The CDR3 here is CASSLYIPGESTQYF. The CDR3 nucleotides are TGTGCCAGCAGTTTATATATTCCAGGGGAATCGACGCAGTATTTT.

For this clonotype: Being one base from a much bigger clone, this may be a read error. CDR3: CASSVAPQEALF. In DNA, the CDR3 is TGTGCCAGCAGCGTGGCCCCTCAAGAAGCTCTCTTT. The chain couples TRBV5-4 to TRBJ1-1; no clear D. This CDR3 has 12 amino acids. In germline, CDR1 is SGHNT, CDR2 YYREEE (reference sequence).

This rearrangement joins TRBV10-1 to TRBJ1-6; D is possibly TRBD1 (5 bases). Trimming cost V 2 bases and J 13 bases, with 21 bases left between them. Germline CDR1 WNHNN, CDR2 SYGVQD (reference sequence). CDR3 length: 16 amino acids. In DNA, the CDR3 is TGCGCCAGCAGTGAGGGGGGAGGGGTGGCGGGAATGCCCCTCCACTTT. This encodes CASSEGGGVAGMPLHF.

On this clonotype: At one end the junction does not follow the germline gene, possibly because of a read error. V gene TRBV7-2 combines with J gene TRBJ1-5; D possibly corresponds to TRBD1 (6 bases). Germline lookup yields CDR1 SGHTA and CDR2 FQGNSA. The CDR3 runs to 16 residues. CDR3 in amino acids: CASSQEYREASQPQHF. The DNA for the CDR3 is TGCGCCAGCAGCCAAGAGTACAGGGAAGCTTCTCAGCCCCAGCATTTT.

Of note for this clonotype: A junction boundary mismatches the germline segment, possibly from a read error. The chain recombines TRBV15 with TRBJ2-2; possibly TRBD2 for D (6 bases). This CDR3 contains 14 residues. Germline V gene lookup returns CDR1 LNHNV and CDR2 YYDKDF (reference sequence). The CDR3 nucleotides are TGTGCCAGCAGCTTACAGGTGCGGGACGGGGAGCTGTTTTTT. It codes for CASSLQVRDGELFF.

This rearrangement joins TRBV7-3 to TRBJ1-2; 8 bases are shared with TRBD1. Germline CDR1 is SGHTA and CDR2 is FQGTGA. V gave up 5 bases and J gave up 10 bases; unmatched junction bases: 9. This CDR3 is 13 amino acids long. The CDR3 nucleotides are TGTGCCAGCAGCACCCGACAGGGGATGGACTACACCTTC. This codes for CASSTRQGMDYTF.

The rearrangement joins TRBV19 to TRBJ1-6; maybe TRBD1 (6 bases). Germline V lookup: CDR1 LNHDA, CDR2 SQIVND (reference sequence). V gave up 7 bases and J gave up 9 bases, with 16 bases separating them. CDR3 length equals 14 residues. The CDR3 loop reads CASTGTGFGSPLHF. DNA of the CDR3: TGTGCCAGTACCGGAACAGGGTTTGGTTCACCCCTCCACTTT.

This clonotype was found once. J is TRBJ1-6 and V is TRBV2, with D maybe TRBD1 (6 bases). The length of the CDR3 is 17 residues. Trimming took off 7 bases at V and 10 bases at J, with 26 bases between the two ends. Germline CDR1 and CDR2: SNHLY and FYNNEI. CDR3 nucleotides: TGTGCCAGCACTACGGTAGGGGGGAGGGCACCCCCCTCACCCCTCCACTTT. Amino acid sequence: CASTTVGGRAPPSPLHF.

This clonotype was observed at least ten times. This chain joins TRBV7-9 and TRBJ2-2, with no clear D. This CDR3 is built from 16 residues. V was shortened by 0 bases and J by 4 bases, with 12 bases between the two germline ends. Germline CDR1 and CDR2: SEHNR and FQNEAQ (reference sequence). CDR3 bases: TGTGCCAGCAGCTTAGCTGTACGACTTGTCACCGGGGAGCTGTTTTTT. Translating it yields CASSLAVRLVTGELFF.

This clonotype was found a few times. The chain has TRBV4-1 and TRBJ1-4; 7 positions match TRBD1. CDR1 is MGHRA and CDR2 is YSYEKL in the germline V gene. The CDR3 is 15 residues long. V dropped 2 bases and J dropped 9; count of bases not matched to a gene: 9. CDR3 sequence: CASSQLGTVNQKLFF. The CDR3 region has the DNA TGCGCCAGCAGCCAACTAGGGACAGTGAATCAAAAACTGTTTTTT.

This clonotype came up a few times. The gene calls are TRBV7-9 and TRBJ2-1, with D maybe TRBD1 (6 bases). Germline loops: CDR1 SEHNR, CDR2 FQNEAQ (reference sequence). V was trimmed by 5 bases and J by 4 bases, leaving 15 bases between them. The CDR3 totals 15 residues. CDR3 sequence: CASSPTRGGYNEQFF. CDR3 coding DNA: TGTGCCAGCAGCCCCACCAGAGGGGGATACAATGAGCAGTTCTTC.

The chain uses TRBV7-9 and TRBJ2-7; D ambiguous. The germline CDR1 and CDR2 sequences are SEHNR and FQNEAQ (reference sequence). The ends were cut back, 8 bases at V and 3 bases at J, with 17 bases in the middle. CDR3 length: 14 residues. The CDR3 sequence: CASSPASGNYEQYF. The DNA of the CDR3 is TGTGCCAGCTCACCTGCATCGGGCAACTACGAGCAGTACTTC.

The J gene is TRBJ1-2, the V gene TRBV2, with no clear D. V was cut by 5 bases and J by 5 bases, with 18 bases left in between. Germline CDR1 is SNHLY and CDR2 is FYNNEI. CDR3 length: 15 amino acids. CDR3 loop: CASSRLPYGGYGYTF. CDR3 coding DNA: TGTGCCAGCAGTCGACTCCCTTACGGAGGTTATGGCTACACCTTC. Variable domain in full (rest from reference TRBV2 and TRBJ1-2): EPEVTQTPSHQVTQMGQEVILRCVPISNHLYFYWYRQILGQKVEFLVSFYNNEISEKSEIFDDQFSVERPDGSNFTLKIRSTKLEDSAMYFCASSRLPYGGYGYTFGSGTRLTVV.

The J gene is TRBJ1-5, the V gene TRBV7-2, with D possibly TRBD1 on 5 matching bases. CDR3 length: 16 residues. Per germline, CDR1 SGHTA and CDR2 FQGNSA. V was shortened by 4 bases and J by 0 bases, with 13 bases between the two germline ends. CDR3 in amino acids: CASSYQGWYSNQPQHF. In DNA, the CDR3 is TGTGCCAGCAGCTATCAGGGTTGGTATAGCAATCAGCCCCAGCATTTT.

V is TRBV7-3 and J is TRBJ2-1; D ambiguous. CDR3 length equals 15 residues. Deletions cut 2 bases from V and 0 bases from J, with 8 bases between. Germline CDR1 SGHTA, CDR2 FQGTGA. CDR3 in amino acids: CASSLGWSSYNEQFF. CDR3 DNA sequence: TGTGCCAGCAGCTTAGGCTGGAGCTCCTACAATGAGCAGTTCTTC.

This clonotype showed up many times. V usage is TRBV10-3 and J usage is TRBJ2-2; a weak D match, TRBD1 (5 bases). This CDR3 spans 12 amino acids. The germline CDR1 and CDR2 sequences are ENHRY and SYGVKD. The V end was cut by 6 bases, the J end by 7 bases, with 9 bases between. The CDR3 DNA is TGTGCCATCAGATACAGGAACGGGGAGCTGTTTTTT. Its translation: CAIRYRNGELFF.

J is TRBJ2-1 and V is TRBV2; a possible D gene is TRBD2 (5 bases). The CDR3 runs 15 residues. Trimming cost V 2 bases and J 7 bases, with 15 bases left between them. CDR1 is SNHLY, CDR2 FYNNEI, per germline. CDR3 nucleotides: TGTGCCAGCAGTGAAAGATCGGGATTATTGAATGAGCAGTTCTTC. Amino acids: CASSERSGLLNEQFF.

The CDR3 DNA is TGTGCCAGCAGTTTCGGGCGGGGACATCAGCCCCAGCATTTT. Protein sequence: CASSFGRGHQPQHF. The chain has TRBV28 and TRBJ1-5, with D possibly TRBD1 on 5 matching bases. Trimming shortened V by 3 bases and J by 5 bases, and 11 bases separated the two germline ends. The CDR3 runs 14 residues. Germline CDR1 reads MDHEN; CDR2 reads SYDVKM.

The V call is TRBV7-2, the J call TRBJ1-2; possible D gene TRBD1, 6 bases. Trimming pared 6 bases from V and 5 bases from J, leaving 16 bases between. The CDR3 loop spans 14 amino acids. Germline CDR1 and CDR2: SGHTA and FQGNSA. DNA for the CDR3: TGTGCCAGCAGTTTTAGGACAGTGAAATATGGCTACACCTTC. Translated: CASSFRTVKYGYTF.

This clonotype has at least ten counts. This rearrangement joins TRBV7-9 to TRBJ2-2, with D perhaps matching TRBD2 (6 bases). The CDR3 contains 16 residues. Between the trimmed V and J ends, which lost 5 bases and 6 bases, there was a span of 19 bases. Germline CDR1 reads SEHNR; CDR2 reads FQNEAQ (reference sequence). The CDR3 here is CASSTGDGHIAGELFF. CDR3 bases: TGTGCCAGCAGCACGGGGGATGGACATATCGCCGGGGAGCTGTTTTTT.

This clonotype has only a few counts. The CDR3 protein is CSASGKGGNSPLHF. In DNA, the CDR3 is TGCAGTGCTAGCGGGAAGGGGGGTAATTCACCCCTCCACTTT. The chain combines TRBV20-1 with TRBJ1-6; the D gene is possibly TRBD1 (6 bases). Germline-derived CDR1 and CDR2 are DFQATT and SNEGSKA (reference sequence). This CDR3 is built from 14 residues. The ends were cut back, 3 bases at V and 6 bases at J, with 12 bases in the middle.

The CDR3 loop is CSFGTGVASPLHF. DNA of the CDR3: TGCAGCTTCGGGACAGGGGTGGCTTCACCCCTCCACTTT. The chain uses TRBV29-1 and TRBJ1-6; the match to TRBD1 covers 10 bases. CDR1 is SQVTM and CDR2 is ANQGSEA in the germline V gene. The trim removed 8 bases at V and 9 bases at J, leaving 7 bases unmatched. CDR3 length: 13 residues.

This CDR3 reads CASSRQQETQHF. DNA for the CDR3: TGTGCCAGCAGCAGACAGCAAGAGACCCAGCATTTT. This chain joins TRBV9 and TRBJ1-5, with D possibly matching TRBD1 (5 bases). This CDR3 is 12 amino acids long. In germline, CDR1 is SGDLS, CDR2 YYNGEE. V was trimmed by 4 bases and J by 11 bases, leaving 13 bases between them.

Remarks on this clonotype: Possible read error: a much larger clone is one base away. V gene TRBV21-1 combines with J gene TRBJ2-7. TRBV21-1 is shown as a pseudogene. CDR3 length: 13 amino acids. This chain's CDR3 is CASSKGPNNEQYF. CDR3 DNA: TGTGCCAGCAGCAAAGGGCCGAACAATGAGCAGTACTTC.

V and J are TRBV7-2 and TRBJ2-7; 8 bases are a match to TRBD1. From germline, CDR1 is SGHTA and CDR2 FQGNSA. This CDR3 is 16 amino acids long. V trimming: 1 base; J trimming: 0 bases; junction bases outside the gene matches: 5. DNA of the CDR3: TGTGCCAGCAGCTTAGAAGGACAGGGTCTCTCCTACGAGCAGTACTTC. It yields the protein CASSLEGQGLSYEQYF.

CDR3 region: CASSLGGTGEYF. The DNA for the CDR3 is TGTGCCAGCAGCTTAGGGGGGACAGGGGAGTACTTC. The chain has TRBV7-2 and TRBJ2-7; 10 positions match TRBD1. With 1 base clipped from V and 11 bases from J, the junction kept 2 bases outside the gene matches. The CDR3 has 12 amino acids. Germline values: CDR1 SGHTA, CDR2 FQGNSA.